This T cell receptor beta chain was captured in a study of blood T cell repertoires in COVID-19 (dated by TCRdb to 2019 to 2021). Background on the whole study: Collaborator samples came from the United States, Italy and Spain and covered acute and convalescent phases of COVID-19. The material from the prospective study consisted of cDNA or gDNA derived from T cells, B-cell-depleted T cells, or PBMCs. The dataset comprised deeply sampled blood TCRbeta repertoires from subjects exposed to, actively infected with, or recovered from COVID-19. Samples were obtained from the ongoing ImmuneRACE study (first 160 participants) and from roughly 1,300 subjects provided by 6 global collaborators. The repertoires were released in a freely available public database meant as a resource for research on the immune response to SARS-CoV-2. Where available, HLA class I and class II types were obtained from metadata supplied by the sample provider rather than from assay-based typing. A de-identified subject ID, COVID-19 status, age in years and sex were almost always included in the sample metadata.

The immunoSEQ Assay, a bias-controlled multiplex PCR, was used to amplify TCRbeta CDR3 regions from genomic DNA. The study's own analysis went as follows. The number of nucleated cells in each sample was estimated by amplification of reference gene primers within the assay. To quantify the absolute abundance of each unique TCRbeta CDR3 rearrangement, sequence reads were collapsed and filtered. For each sample, productive Simpson clonality was calculated as the square root of Simpson's diversity index over productive rearrangements. TCRdb's version of the immuneACCESS table is confined to in-frame rearrangements and falls short of the full clone set. An unresolved V gene accounts for under half of the shortfall where checked; the remainder is of unknown origin. The V and J calls and clone size are taken from that table; D and trimming were inferred from the DNA. The sample table contains roughly 29,000 clones; only one count was recorded for approximately 81% of them. 8% to 10% of the sample belongs to the ten largest clones.

Collaborating institutions collected whole blood in K2EDTA tubes following their own protocols. For TCRbeta analysis, collaborators shipped samples as frozen whole blood, isolated PBMCs, or DNA extracted from either of those sample types. Here is what the overall study found, with its caveats: The quantity of clinical and demographic metadata differed by source and by participant and was supplied without curation.

Details on this clone: Its antigen remains unidentified. No base quality information exists; no much larger clone differs at one position.

The CDR3, cysteine through phenylalanine, is 16 amino acids long. Only CDR3 DNA remains: 48 bases, in frame from the first base. The germline V gene encodes CDR1 SNHLY and CDR2 FYNNEI. V lost 3 bases and J lost 2 bases, and the count of bases not matched to a germline gene is 6. The V and J genes are TRBV2 and TRBJ2-1, with 8 bases aligning to TRBD2. The material sequenced was peripheral blood. This clonotype was obtained from a man aged 80 or over with active COVID-19. For the CDR3, the sequence is CASSDERGIPYNEQFF. The DNA sequence is TGTGCCAGCAGTGACGAGCGGGGGATACCCTACAATGAGCAGTTCTTC.